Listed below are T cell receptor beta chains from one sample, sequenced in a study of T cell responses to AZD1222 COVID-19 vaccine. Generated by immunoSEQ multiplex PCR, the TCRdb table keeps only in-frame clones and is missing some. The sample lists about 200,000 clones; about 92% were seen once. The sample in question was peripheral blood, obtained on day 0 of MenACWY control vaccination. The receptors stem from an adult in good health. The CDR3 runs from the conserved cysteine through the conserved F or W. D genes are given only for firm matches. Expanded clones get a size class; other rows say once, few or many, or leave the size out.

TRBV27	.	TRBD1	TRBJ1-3	TGTGCCAGCAGTTTACAGGGACAGGGGTTTTCTGGAAACACCATATATTTT	CASSLQGQGFSGNTIYF
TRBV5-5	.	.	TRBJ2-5	TGTGCCAGCAGCTTGGGGCAGGCGGAGACCCAGTACTTC	CASSLGQAETQYF
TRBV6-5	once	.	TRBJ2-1	TGTGCCAGCAGTTACTCCTGGGGCAATGAGCAGTTCTTC	CASSYSWGNEQFF
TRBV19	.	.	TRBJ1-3	TGTGCCAGTAGGGGGACGGAAAGCTCTGGAAACACCATATATTTT	CASRGTESSGNTIYF
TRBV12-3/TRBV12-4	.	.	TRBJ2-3	TGTGCCAGCAGTTTAGCCCGGGGAAATAACCAGTATTTT	CASSLARGNNQYF
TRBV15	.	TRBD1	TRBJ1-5	TGTGCCACCAGCATACAGGGGATAGGGCAGCCCCAGCATTTT	CATSIQGIGQPQHF
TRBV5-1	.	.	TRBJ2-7	TGCGCCAGCACCTCCGGCAGGCCCCTCGGCGAGCAGTACTTC	CASTSGRPLGEQYF
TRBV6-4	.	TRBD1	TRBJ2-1	TGTGCCACCAAAGGGACAGGGGGCAATGAGCAGTTCTTC	CATKGTGGNEQFF
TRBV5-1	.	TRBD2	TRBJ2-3	TGCGCCAGCAGCTTGGCAGCGGGGGGAGATACGCAGTATTTT	CASSLAAGGDTQYF
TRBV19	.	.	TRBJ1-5	TGTGCCAGTAGGGGCACAGCTATTAGCAATCAGCCCCAGCATTTT	CASRGTAISNQPQHF
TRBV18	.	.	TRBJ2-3	TGTGCCAGCTCACCAGGGGGGGGCATGGATACGCAGTATTTT	CASSPGGGMDTQYF
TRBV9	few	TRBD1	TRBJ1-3	TGTGCCAGCAGCGAAGGTGACAGGGCAACTGGAAACACCATATATTTT	CASSEGDRATGNTIYF
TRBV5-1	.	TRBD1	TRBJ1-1	TGCGCCAGCAGCTTGGGACAGGGGGGTAGCACTGAAGCTTTCTTT	CASSLGQGGSTEAFF
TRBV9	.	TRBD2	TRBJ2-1	TGTGCCAGCAGCGGACGGACTAGCGGGAGATACAATGAGCAGTTCTTC	CASSGRTSGRYNEQFF
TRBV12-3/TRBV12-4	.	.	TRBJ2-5	TGTGCCAGCAGGGCGACAGGAAAAGAGACCCAGTACTTC	CASRATGKETQYF
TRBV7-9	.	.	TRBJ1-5	TGTGCCAGCAGCGCGGACGGAAATCAGCCCCAGCATTTT	CASSADGNQPQHF
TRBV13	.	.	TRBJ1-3	TGTGCCAGCAGCTTTGTGACAGATGGAAACACCATATATTTT	CASSFVTDGNTIYF
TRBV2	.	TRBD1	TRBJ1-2	TGTGCCAGCAGAGAGACAGGGATTTGGTATGGCTACACCTTC	CASRETGIWYGYTF
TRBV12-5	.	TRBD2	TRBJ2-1	TGTGCTAGTGGCCCCCTACGTGCTAGCGGGGGGCAATACAATGAGCAGTTCTTC	CASGPLRASGGQYNEQFF
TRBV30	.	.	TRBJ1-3	TGTGCCTGGAGTAGCACAGCTGGAAACACCATATATTTT	CAWSSTAGNTIYF
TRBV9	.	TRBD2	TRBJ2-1	TGTGCCAGCAGCGTGGCTAGCGGGGACCCTCAGTTCTTC	CASSVASGDPQFF
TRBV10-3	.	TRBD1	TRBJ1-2	TGTGCCGTCTCACAGACAGGGTACTTCGGCTACACCTTC	CAVSQTGYFGYTF
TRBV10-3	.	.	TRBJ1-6	TGTGCCATCAGTGAACAGTTGGGGAATTCACCCCTCCACTTT	CAISEQLGNSPLHF